This TCR beta chain was observed in a study of CD8+ T cells in alopecia areata. As the sequencing template, cDNA was produced by extracting RNA and reverse transcribing it. The method was immunoSEQ multiplex PCR; TCRdb's version includes in-frame clones alone and lacks a portion of them. The sample consists of 150,000 to 250,000 clones, nearly 60% of them appearing once. Indicated treatment: oral pan-JAK inhibitor, 5-10 mg twice daily. The germline CDR1 and CDR2 sequences are SGHTA and FQGNSA. The CDR3 totals 17 residues. The ends lost 2 bases at V and 4 bases at J; junction bases unmatched: 10. The input for sequencing was CD4+ T cells sorted from blood, taken at week 24, from a patient treated with tofacitinib. The sequence derives from a human donor with alopecia areata. V gene TRBV7-2 combines with J gene TRBJ1-4, with TRBD1 matching over 7 bases. The CDR3 sequence: CASSLIGGTAHNEKLFF. The CDR3 DNA sequence: TGTGCCAGCAGCTTAATCGGTGGGACAGCCCATAATGAAAAACTGTTTTTT.